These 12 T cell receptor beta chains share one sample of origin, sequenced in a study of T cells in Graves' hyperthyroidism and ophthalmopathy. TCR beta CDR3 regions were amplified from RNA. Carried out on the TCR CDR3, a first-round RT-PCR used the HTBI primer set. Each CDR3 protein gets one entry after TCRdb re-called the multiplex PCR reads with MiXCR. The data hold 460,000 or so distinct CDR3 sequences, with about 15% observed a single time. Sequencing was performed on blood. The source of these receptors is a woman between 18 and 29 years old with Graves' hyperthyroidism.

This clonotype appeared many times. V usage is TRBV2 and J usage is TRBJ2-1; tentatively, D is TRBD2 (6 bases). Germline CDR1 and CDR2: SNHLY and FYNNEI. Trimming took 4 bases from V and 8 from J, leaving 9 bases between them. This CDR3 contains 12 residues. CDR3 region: CASSVGGDEQFF. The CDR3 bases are TGTGCCAGCAGTGTGGGGGGAGATGAGCAGTTCTTC.

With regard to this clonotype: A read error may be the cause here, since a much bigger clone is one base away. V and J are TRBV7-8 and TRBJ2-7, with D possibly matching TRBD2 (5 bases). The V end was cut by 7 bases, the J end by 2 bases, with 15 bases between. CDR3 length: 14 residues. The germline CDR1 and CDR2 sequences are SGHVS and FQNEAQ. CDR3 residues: CASNLIAFTYEQYF. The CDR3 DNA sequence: TGTGCCAGCAACCTCATAGCGTTTACCTACGAGCAGTACTTC.

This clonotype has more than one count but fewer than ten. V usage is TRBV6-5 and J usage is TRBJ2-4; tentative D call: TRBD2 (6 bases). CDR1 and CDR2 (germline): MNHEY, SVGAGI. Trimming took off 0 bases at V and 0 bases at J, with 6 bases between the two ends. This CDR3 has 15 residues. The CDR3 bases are TGTGCCAGCAGTTACTCCGGGGGAGCCAAAAACATTCAGTACTTC. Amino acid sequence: CASSYSGGAKNIQYF.

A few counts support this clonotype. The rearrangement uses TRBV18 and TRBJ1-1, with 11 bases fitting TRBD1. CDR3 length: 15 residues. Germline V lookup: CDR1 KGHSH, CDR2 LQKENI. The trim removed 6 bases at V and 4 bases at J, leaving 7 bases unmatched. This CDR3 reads CASSSGQGVPTEAFF. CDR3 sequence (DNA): TGTGCCAGCTCCTCGGGACAGGGGGTGCCCACTGAAGCTTTCTTT.

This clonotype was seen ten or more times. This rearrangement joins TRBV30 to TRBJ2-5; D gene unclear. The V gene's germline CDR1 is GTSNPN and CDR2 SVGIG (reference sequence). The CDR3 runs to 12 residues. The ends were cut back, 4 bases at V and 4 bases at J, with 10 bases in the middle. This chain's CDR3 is CAWTTEGETQYF. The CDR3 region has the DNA TGTGCCTGGACGACGGAAGGAGAGACCCAGTACTTC.

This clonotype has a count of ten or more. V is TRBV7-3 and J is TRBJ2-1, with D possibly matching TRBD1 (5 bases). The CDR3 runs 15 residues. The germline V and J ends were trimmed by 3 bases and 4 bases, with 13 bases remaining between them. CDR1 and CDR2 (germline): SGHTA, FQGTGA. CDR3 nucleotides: TGTGCCAGCAGCTTGGTGGACACCGCTTACAATGAGCAGTTCTTC. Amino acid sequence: CASSLVDTAYNEQFF.

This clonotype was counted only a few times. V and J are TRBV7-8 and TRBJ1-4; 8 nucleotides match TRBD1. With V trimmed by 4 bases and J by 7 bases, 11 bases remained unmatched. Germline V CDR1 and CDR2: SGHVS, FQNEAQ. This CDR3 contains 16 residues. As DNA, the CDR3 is TGTGCCAGCAGCTCTCCAGGGGGCAGGCGTCGTGAAAAACTGTTTTTT. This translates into CASSSPGGRRREKLFF.

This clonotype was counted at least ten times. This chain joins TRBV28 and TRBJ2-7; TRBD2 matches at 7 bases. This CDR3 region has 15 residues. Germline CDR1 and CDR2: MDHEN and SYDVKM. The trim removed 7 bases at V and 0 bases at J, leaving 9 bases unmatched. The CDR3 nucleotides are TGTGCCAGCACTGTAGCGGGCCGAAGCTCCTACGAGCAGTACGTC. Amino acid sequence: CASTVAGRSSYEQYV.

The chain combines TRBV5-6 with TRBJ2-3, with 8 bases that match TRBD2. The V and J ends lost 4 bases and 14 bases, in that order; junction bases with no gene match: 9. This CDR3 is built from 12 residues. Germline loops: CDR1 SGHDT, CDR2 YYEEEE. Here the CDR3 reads CASSVAREGGYF. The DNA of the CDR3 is TGTGCCAGCAGCGTCGCTCGGGAGGGAGGGTATTTT.

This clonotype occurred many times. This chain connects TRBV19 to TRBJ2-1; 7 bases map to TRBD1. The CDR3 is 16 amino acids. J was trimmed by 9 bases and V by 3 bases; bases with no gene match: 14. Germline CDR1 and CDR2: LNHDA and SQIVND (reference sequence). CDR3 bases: TGTGCCAGTAGTATTTTTGCACAGGGGATCTTTGGTGAGCAGTTCTTC. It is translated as CASSIFAQGIFGEQFF.

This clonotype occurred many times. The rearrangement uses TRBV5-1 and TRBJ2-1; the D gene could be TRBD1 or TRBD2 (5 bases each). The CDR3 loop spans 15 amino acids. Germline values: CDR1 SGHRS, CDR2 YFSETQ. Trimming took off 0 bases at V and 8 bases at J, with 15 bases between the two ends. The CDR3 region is CASSLVGDRFDEQFF. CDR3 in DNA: TGCGCCAGCAGCTTGGTGGGGGATAGGTTCGATGAGCAGTTCTTC.

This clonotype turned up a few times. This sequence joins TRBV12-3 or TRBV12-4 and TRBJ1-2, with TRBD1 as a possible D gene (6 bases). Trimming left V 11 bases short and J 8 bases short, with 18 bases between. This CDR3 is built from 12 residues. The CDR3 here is CACKSTGTGYTF. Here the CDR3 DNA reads TGTGCCTGCAAATCGACAGGAACCGGCTACACCTTC.